These 26 T cell receptor beta chains were all obtained from the same sample, sequenced in a study of early T cells in non-severe SARS-CoV-2 infection. MiXCR was run by TCRdb on the 5' RACE reads, yielding one entry per CDR3 protein. Among approximately 26,000 distinct CDR3 sequences listed, 4% to 4.5% were seen once. The source material was whole blood. The source is an adult who was a healthcare worker with PCR-confirmed SARS-CoV-2 infection or an uninfected control (not recorded which).

The V call is TRBV7-6, the J call TRBJ2-3, with TRBD2 matching over 12 bases. With V trimmed by 6 bases and J by 0 bases, 10 bases remained unmatched. Looked up from germline, CDR1 is SGHVS and CDR2 is FNYEAQ. CDR3 size: 18 residues. CDR3 region: CASSFGLAGSSSTDTQYF. CDR3 sequence (DNA): TGTGCCAGCAGTTTTGGACTAGCGGGATCCTCTAGCACAGATACGCAGTATTTT.

This clonotype was found many times. The chain carries TRBV27 and TRBJ2-7, with a tentative D call TRBD1 (7 bases). The V and J ends lost 6 bases and 2 bases respectively, with 17 bases between them. CDR1 is MNHEY, CDR2 SMNVEV, per germline (reference sequence). The CDR3 runs 15 residues. CDR3 nucleotides: TGTGCCAGCAGCCGATGGGGGGACAGAACCTACGAGCAGTACTTC. It translates to CASSRWGDRTYEQYF.

There are many counts of this clonotype. The V and J genes are TRBV5-1 and TRBJ2-3; no reliable D call. CDR3 size: 13 residues. CDR1 is SGHRS and CDR2 is YFSETQ in the germline V gene. Trimming stripped 2 bases from V and 0 bases from J, with 4 bases between. The CDR3 nucleotides are TGCGCCAGCAGCTTAGGTAGCACAGATACGCAGTATTTT. This translates into CASSLGSTDTQYF.

The J gene is TRBJ2-3, the V gene TRBV27, with TRBD1 matching over 7 bases. Germline-derived CDR1 and CDR2 are MNHEY and SMNVEV (reference sequence). The CDR3 is 14 residues long. The J segment lost 6 bases and the V segment lost 3 bases, leaving 6 bases of the junction unmatched. CDR3 residues: CASSFLRGSDTQYF. The DNA of the CDR3 is TGTGCCAGCAGTTTTCTCAGGGGGTCGGATACGCAGTATTTT.

This clonotype has a count of ten or more. This rearrangement joins TRBV19 to TRBJ2-2; 12 bases are a match to TRBD2. With V trimmed by 7 bases and J by 4 bases, 16 bases remained unmatched. CDR3 length: 19 residues. In germline, CDR1 is LNHDA, CDR2 SQIVND (reference sequence). CDR3 sequence: CASISSGTSGPKLTGELFF. CDR3 DNA: TGTGCCAGTATTTCTTCCGGGACTAGCGGGCCAAAACTCACCGGGGAGCTGTTTTTT.

The chain joins TRBV28 to TRBJ1-1; the D is unclear. CDR3 length: 12 amino acids. Germline V CDR1 and CDR2: MDHEN, SYDVKM. Trimming left V 4 bases short and J 7 bases short, with 10 bases between. Written as DNA, the CDR3 is TGTGCCAGCAGTTCGGGTGTTAGTGAAGCTTTCTTT. It codes for CASSSGVSEAFF.

At least ten counts were recorded for this clonotype. The chain is built from TRBV28 and TRBJ2-1; 12 positions agree with TRBD1. Trimming at V came to 6 bases and at J to 8 bases, leaving 14 bases not matched to a gene. The germline CDR1 and CDR2 sequences are MDHEN and SYDVKM. The CDR3 runs 17 residues. In DNA form, the CDR3 reads TGTGCCAGCAGCCCACCCCCGGGCCGGGACAGGGGGCATGAGCAGTTCTTC. It codes for CASSPPPGRDRGHEQFF.

This clonotype was recorded many times. This chain connects TRBV11-3 to TRBJ2-1, with 10 bases aligning to TRBD1. The germline CDR1 and CDR2 sequences are SGHNT and YENEEA. The CDR3 extends over 15 amino acids. The junction had 9 bases not matched to a gene; V was cut back by 5 bases and J by 8 bases. The CDR3 region has the DNA TGTGCCAGCAGCCCCGGACAGGGGGGATATGATGAGCAGTTCTTC. It specifies CASSPGQGGYDEQFF.

This clonotype was seen ten or more times. The chain has TRBV19 and TRBJ2-3; the D gene is possibly TRBD1 (5 bases). The CDR3 sequence is 13 residues long. The germline V gene has CDR1 LNHDA and CDR2 SQIVND (reference sequence). The ends were cut back, 5 bases at V and 4 bases at J, with 10 bases in the middle. CDR3 residues: CASSPQGSDTQYF. CDR3 nucleotides: TGTGCCAGTAGTCCGCAGGGTTCAGATACGCAGTATTTT.

This clonotype was picked up many times. This sequence joins TRBV7-6 and TRBJ2-4, with 8 bases lining up with TRBD2. V trimming: 3 bases; J trimming: 1 base; junction bases outside the gene matches: 11. Germline V gene sequence: CDR1 SGHVS, CDR2 FNYEAQ. This CDR3 has 18 amino acids. The CDR3 nucleotides are TGTGCCAGCAGCTTGGGGCAGCGGGAGTCCGGGGCCAAAAACATTCAGTACTTC. It codes for CASSLGQRESGAKNIQYF.

The table lists this clonotype with many counts. The chain links TRBV19 to TRBJ2-7, with 7 nucleotides matching TRBD1. The CDR3 has 14 amino acids. The junction had 8 bases not matched to a gene; V was cut back by 8 bases and J by 1 base. From germline, CDR1 is LNHDA and CDR2 SQIVND (reference sequence). CDR3 sequence: CASRDRAASYEQYF. The CDR3 region has the DNA TGTGCCAGTCGTGACAGGGCCGCTTCCTACGAGCAGTACTTC.

This clonotype was found many times. The chain recombines TRBV7-2 with TRBJ1-4; D not resolved. Per germline, CDR1 SGHTA and CDR2 FQGNSA. V was pared by 1 base and J by 6 bases, with 6 bases between. The CDR3 covers 13 residues. The CDR3 here is CASSLEPHEKLFF. CDR3 coding DNA: TGTGCCAGCAGCTTAGAGCCTCATGAAAAACTGTTTTTT. Drawing the rest from reference TRBV7-2 and TRBJ1-4, the complete variable domain is GAGVSQSPSNKVTEKGKDVELRCDPISGHTALYWYRQSLGQGLEFLIYFQGNSAPDKSGLPSDRFSAERTGGSVSTLTIQRTQQEDSAVYLCASSLEPHEKLFFGSGTQLSVL.

This clonotype has a count of ten or more. The chain joins TRBV6-6 to TRBJ2-6, with a weak D call TRBD2 (6 bases). There are 16 residues in the CDR3. Per germline, CDR1 MNHNY and CDR2 SVGAGI (reference sequence). The V end lost 7 bases, the J end lost 0 bases, and 13 bases lay between the germline ends. The CDR3 loop is CASTGTANSGANVLTF. The CDR3 DNA reads as TGTGCCAGCACCGGGACTGCGAACTCTGGGGCCAACGTCCTGACTTTC.

Concerning this clonotype itself: Since a much larger clone is just one base distant, this may be a read error. The rearrangement links TRBV12-3 or TRBV12-4 to TRBJ1-2, with 11 bases identical to TRBD1. V dropped 7 bases and J dropped 6; count of bases not matched to a gene: 10. The CDR3 contains 15 residues. The CDR3 here is CASNSWTGGNDGYTF. CDR3 sequence (DNA): TGTGCCAGCAATTCCTGGACAGGGGGCAATGATGGCTACACCTTC.

In its sample, this clonotype was seen many times. The V and J genes are TRBV12-5 and TRBJ2-1; D ambiguous. In germline, CDR1 is LGHNT, CDR2 FRNRAP. The CDR3 is made up of 15 amino acids. V lost 7 bases, J lost 0 bases, and 13 bases lay in between. The CDR3 nucleotides read TGTGCTAGTGCCCTGGACCGGAGCTCCTACAATGAGCAGTTCTTC. It yields the protein CASALDRSSYNEQFF.

The gene calls are TRBV20-1 and TRBJ2-4; D is ambiguous. The ends were cut back, 3 bases at V and 9 bases at J, with 12 bases in the middle. The CDR3 sequence is 12 residues long. Germline CDR1 DFQATT, CDR2 SNEGSKA (reference sequence). CDR3 sequence: CSARGTDSIQYF. Written as DNA, the CDR3 is TGCAGTGCTAGGGGAACCGATAGCATTCAGTACTTC.

This clonotype was seen only a few times. Here the CDR3 reads CARPHPPGLAERGQETQYF. CDR3 DNA sequence: TGTGCCAGACCCCACCCCCCGGGACTAGCAGAGAGGGGGCAAGAGACCCAGTACTTC. The rearrangement uses TRBV27 and TRBJ2-5; 9 bases fit TRBD2. Trimming removed 9 bases from V and 2 bases from J; junction bases left unmatched: 22. The germline gives CDR1 MNHEY, CDR2 SMNVEV (reference sequence). The CDR3 spans 19 residues.

This clonotype was detected many times. The chain joins TRBV30 to TRBJ2-1, with D maybe TRBD2 (6 bases). V lost 1 base and J 7 bases, leaving 8 bases between the germline ends. CDR3 length: 12 amino acids. The germline CDR1 and CDR2 sequences are GTSNPN and SVGIG (reference sequence). The CDR3 DNA reads TGTGCCTGGAGTGGACTAGTAAATGAGCAGTTCTTC. Translation gives CAWSGLVNEQFF.

This rearrangement joins TRBV5-4 to TRBJ1-2; no clear D gene. Germline CDR1 SGHNT, CDR2 YYREEE (reference sequence). There are 12 residues in the CDR3. V was trimmed by 4 bases and J by 4 bases, leaving 8 bases between them. The CDR3 region is CASSPASYGYTF. DNA for the CDR3: TGTGCCAGCAGCCCCGCTTCCTATGGCTACACCTTC.

This clonotype has ten or more counts. V usage is TRBV10-2 and J usage is TRBJ1-1, with D hard to call. In germline, CDR1 is WSHSY, CDR2 SAAADI. The CDR3 has 16 amino acids. V dropped 4 bases and J dropped 1 base, with 16 bases sitting between them. This CDR3 is CASSGPPGIPNTEAFF. CDR3 DNA sequence: TGCGCCAGCAGTGGGCCCCCCGGGATTCCGAACACTGAAGCTTTCTTT.

The rearrangement links TRBV6-2 or TRBV6-3 to TRBJ1-4, with unresolved D. V lost 0 bases, J lost 0 bases, and 8 bases lay in between. The CDR3 spans 16 residues. CDR1 and CDR2 from the germline V gene are MNHEY and SVGEGT. DNA of the CDR3: TGTGCCAGCAGTTACTCCGCTCAGACAACTAATGAAAAACTGTTTTTT. Translated, it gives CASSYSAQTTNEKLFF.

This clonotype was recorded once. The V and J genes are TRBV12-3 or TRBV12-4 and TRBJ2-7; D remains ambiguous. Trimming removed 3 bases from V and 4 bases from J, with 7 bases in between. This CDR3 comprises 12 residues. CDR3 nucleotide sequence: TGTGCCAGCAGTTTTGCAAGATACGAGCAGTACTTC. Translating it yields CASSFARYEQYF.

This clonotype was seen repeatedly, ten times or more. This sequence joins TRBV7-9 and TRBJ2-7; D gene ambiguous. The CDR3 totals 11 residues. V was clipped by 5 bases and J by 7 bases, with 9 bases between them. Germline CDR1 is SEHNR and CDR2 is FQNEAQ (reference sequence). The CDR3 coding sequence is TGTGCCAGCAGCCAGAGTAGGGAGCAGTACTTC. Translated: CASSQSREQYF.

This clonotype was seen ten or more times. The chain couples TRBV6-2 or TRBV6-3 to TRBJ2-1; TRBD1 matches 8 bases. V gave up 6 bases and J gave up 8 bases; unmatched junction bases: 6. The CDR3 length is 13 residues. The germline gives CDR1 MNHEY, CDR2 SVGEGT. In nucleotides, the CDR3 is TGTGCCAGCAGCCTGACAGGGGTGGATGAGCAGTTCTTC. Amino acid sequence: CASSLTGVDEQFF.

The table lists this clonotype with many counts. The chain is built from TRBV29-1 and TRBJ2-5; D uncertain. CDR3 size: 11 residues. V lost 5 bases, J lost 5 bases, and 9 bases lay in between. The germline gives CDR1 SQVTM, CDR2 ANQGSEA. Written as DNA, the CDR3 is TGCAGCGTTAGTCTGGGGGAGACCCAGTACTTC. It encodes CSVSLGETQYF.

This clonotype was seen ten or more times. The chain uses TRBV27 and TRBJ2-2; D gene uncertain. The germline CDR1 and CDR2 sequences are MNHEY and SMNVEV (reference sequence). Trimming removed 5 bases from V and 8 bases from J, with 18 bases in between. CDR3 length equals 15 residues. The CDR3 sequence is CASSTRFDRFGELFF. The CDR3 nucleotides read TGTGCCAGCAGTACGAGGTTCGACCGGTTTGGGGAGCTGTTTTTT.